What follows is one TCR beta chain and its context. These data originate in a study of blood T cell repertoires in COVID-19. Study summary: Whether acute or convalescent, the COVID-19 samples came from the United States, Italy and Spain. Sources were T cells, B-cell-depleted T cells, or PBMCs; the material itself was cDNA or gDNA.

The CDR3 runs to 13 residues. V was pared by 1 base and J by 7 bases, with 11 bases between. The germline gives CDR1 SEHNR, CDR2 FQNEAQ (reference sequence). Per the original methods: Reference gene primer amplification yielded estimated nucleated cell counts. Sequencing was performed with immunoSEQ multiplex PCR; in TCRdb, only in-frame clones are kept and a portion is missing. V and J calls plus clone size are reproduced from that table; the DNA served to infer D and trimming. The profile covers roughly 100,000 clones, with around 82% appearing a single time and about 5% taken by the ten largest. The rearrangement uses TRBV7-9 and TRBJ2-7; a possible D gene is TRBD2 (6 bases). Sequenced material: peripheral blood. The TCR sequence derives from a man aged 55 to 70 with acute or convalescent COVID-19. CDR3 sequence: CASSLESGGEQYF. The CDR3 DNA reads TGTGCCAGCAGCTTAGAGAGTGGAGGGGAGCAGTACTTC.